The present entry profiles one TCR beta chain with its context. Its antigen is as yet unknown. The V end lost 3 bases, the J end lost 2 bases, and 14 bases lay between the germline ends. Germline V gene lookup returns CDR1 MNHEY and CDR2 SMNVEV (reference sequence). This CDR3 is 15 amino acids long. The treatment: around 19 received Ad26.COV2.S at low or high dose, single or two shots; a few received placebo; per-sample allocation not given. The samples date from day 63 after the first vaccine or placebo injection. What was given as vaccine was an Ad26 vector encoding Wuhan-strain SARS-CoV-2 spike. TCRdb keeps only in-frame clones here, not all; method: immunoSEQ multiplex PCR. The sample lists around 500,000 clones, nearly 90% occurring once. This specimen belongs to a study of Ad26.COV2.S vaccination and SARS-CoV-2 variants. General study findings and limits: Overall T cell responses may have been underestimated by the analyses of TCR breadth and depth.

The receptor comes from a person aged 18-60 years who received the Ad26.COV2.S COVID-19 vaccine or a placebo. The specimen was peripheral blood, collected in a trial of Ad26.COV2.S vaccine versus placebo. The rearrangement uses TRBV27 and TRBJ2-7, with a tentative D call TRBD2 (5 bases). The CDR3 nucleotides are TGTGCCAGCAGTTTTGGACTGGGCAGGCCCTACGAGCAGTACTTC. It codes for CASSFGLGRPYEQYF.